This T cell receptor beta chain was captured by sequencing in a study of T cell clones after liver transplantation. Study-level information: Graft-donor-reactive sequences were compared with third-party-reactive TCRbeta sequences from pre-transplant mixed lymphocyte reactions.

The length of the CDR3 is 14 residues. V was shortened by 2 bases and J by 6 bases, with 11 bases between the two germline ends. Germline V gives CDR1 SEHNR, CDR2 FQNEAQ (reference sequence). The assay was immunoSEQ multiplex PCR, and TCRdb's table has in-frame clones only and misses some. This sample has 95,000 to 110,000 clones, with roughly four fifths found just once. The material sequenced was CD4+ T cells from blood, taken before liver transplant. The chain links TRBV7-9 to TRBJ2-1; no reliable D call. The sequence was obtained from a human donor who received a liver transplant. CDR3 protein: CASSLTDVANEQFF. The CDR3 DNA is TGTGCCAGCAGCTTAACCGACGTGGCCAATGAGCAGTTCTTC.